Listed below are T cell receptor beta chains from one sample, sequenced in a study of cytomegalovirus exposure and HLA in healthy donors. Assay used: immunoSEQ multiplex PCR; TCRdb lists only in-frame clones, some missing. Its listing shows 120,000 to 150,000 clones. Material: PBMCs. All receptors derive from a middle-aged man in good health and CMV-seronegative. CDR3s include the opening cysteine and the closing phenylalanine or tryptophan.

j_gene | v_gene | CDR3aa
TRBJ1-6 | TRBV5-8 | CASSFRQGSPLHF
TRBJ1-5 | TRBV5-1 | CASSPGQGASNQPQHF
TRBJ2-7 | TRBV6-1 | CASSEVLEQYF
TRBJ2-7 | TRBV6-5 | CASRSSSGDTYEQYF
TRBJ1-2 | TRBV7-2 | CASSLLTGGTYGYTF
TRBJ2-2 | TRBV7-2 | CASNRGGNTGELFF
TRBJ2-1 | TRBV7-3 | CASSLLPGTGNNEQFF
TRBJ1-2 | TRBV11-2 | CASSFRTAKGYGYTF
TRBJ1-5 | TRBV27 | CASRSRQGVQPQHF
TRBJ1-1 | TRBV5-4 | CASSLDTGYPEAFF
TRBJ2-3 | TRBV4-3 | CASSPGTSGGFTDTQYF
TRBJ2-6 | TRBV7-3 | CASSPQGTHSGANVLTF
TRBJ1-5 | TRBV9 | CASSPDTDQPQHF
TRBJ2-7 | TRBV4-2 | CASSQARGSNEQYF
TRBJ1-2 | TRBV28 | CASSWVGVEGYGYTF
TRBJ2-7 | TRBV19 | CASSIVTGREQYF
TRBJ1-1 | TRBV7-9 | CASSLNPGQAGPGAFF
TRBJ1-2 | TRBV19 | CASSLPTRGEIYGYTF
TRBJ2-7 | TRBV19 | CASSIDRGQGYEQYF
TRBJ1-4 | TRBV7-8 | CASSSHRGLRKKLFF
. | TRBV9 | CASSVEPERSEQYF
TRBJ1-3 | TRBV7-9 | CASSLSQGRNTIYF
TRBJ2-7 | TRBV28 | CASSNIDRGGSYEQYF
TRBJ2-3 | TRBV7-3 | CASSGGEGTDTQYF
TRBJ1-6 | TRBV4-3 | CASSQELAYAPLHF